These 16 T cell receptor beta chains originate from one sample sequenced in a study of shared clonotypes between healthy human individuals. Measured with immunoSEQ multiplex PCR; TCRdb has only the in-frame clones, and not every one. The table records 2 million to 3 million clones, under 95% of them present only once. The specimen was naive CD4+ T cells from PBMCs. This sample's subset: CD45RA+ positively selected. The receptors shown here come from a young man in good health. Some clones in this sample may be carry-over from other donors' samples.

This clone was observed a handful of times. This chain connects TRBV2 to TRBJ2-7, with D uncertain. The length of the CDR3 is 11 residues. With 7 bases removed from V and 3 bases from J, the gap between germline ends came to 7 bases. CDR1 is SNHLY and CDR2 is FYNNEI in the germline V gene. CDR3 DNA sequence: TGTGCCAGCACTCCCTACTACGAGCAGTACTTC. It is translated as CASTPYYEQYF.

This chain links TRBV28 with TRBJ2-2; unclear D gene. The CDR3 has 13 amino acids. Germline lookup yields CDR1 MDHEN and CDR2 SYDVKM. Between the trimmed V and J ends, which lost 6 bases and 4 bases, there was a span of 9 bases. CDR3 coding DNA: TGTGCCAGCAGACGTCCGGGCACCGGGGAGCTGTTTTTT. This encodes CASRRPGTGELFF.

The chain recombines TRBV7-3 with TRBJ2-1, with D perhaps given as TRBD1 or TRBD2 (5 bases each). CDR1 is SGHTA, CDR2 FQGTGA, per germline. The CDR3 is 16 residues long. Trimming left V 2 bases short and J 1 base short, with 12 bases between. The DNA of the CDR3 is TGTGCCAGCAGCTTATGGGGGAGTGGTTCCTACAATGAGCAGTTCTTC. Translated, it gives CASSLWGSGSYNEQFF.

The rearrangement uses TRBV18 and TRBJ1-2, with D perhaps TRBD1 (5 bases). The CDR3 contains 17 residues. V lost 0 bases and J 8 bases, leaving 22 bases between the germline ends. Germline CDR1 and CDR2: KGHSH and LQKENI. CDR3 in DNA: TGTGCCAGCTCACCACCATCCCGCGGCAGGGCGGAACGCGGCTACACCTTC. Its protein is CASSPPSRGRAERGYTF.

This clone appeared a few times. The CDR3 here is CATIGQSFEAFF. The DNA for the CDR3 is TGTGCCACCATAGGACAGAGCTTTGAAGCTTTCTTT. The genes are TRBV19 and TRBJ1-1, with D maybe TRBD1 (6 bases). The V end was cut by 10 bases, the J end by 7 bases, with 16 bases between. Germline V gives CDR1 LNHDA, CDR2 SQIVND (reference sequence). The CDR3 runs to 12 residues.

A single count supports this clone. The rearrangement uses TRBV7-9 and TRBJ2-1; 9 positions match TRBD2. The CDR3 loop spans 16 amino acids. After removal of 5 bases from V and 3 bases from J, the junction contained 8 bases not matched to a gene. CDR1 and CDR2 from the germline V gene are SEHNR and FQNEAQ (reference sequence). As DNA, the CDR3 is TGTGCCAGCAGCCCGCCAGCGGGAGGAATCTACAATGAGCAGTTCTTC. It specifies CASSPPAGGIYNEQFF.

The chain carries TRBV28 and TRBJ1-3, with D tentatively TRBD1 (6 bases). The ends were cut back, 3 bases at V and 0 bases at J, with 9 bases in the middle. Germline assignment: CDR1 MDHEN and CDR2 SYDVKM. This CDR3 region has 15 residues. CDR3 in amino acids: CASSLGGPSGNTIYF. The DNA for the CDR3 is TGTGCCAGCAGTTTGGGGGGGCCCTCTGGAAACACCATATATTTT. The whole variable domain, remainder taken from reference TRBV28 and TRBJ1-3, is DVKVTQSSRYLVKRTGEKVFLECVQDMDHENMFWYRQDPGLGLRLIYFSYDVKMKEKGDIPEGYSVSREKKERFSLILESASTNQTSMYLCASSLGGPSGNTIYFGEGSWLTVV.

This chain uses TRBV7-2 with TRBJ2-3; 12 nucleotides align to TRBD2. Germline-derived CDR1 and CDR2 are SGHTA and FQGNSA. V was clipped by 2 bases and J by 2 bases; unmatched bases: 5. This CDR3 comprises 17 residues. The CDR3 protein is CASSLMTSGSATDTQYF. The DNA of the CDR3 is TGTGCCAGCAGCTTAATGACTAGCGGGAGTGCCACAGATACGCAGTATTTT.

The V call is TRBV5-5, the J call TRBJ2-7, with 8 bases identical to TRBD2. The germline gives CDR1 SGHKS, CDR2 YYEKEE (reference sequence). This CDR3 region has 15 residues. Trimming cost V 4 bases and J 2 bases; bases outside gene matches: 8. The chain's CDR3 is CASSLSGIGAYEQYF. The CDR3 coding sequence is TGTGCCAGCAGCCTTAGCGGGATAGGGGCCTACGAGCAGTACTTC.

DNA for the CDR3: TGTGCCAGCAGTGACCCGGGGGGGCAGTATAGCAATCAGCCCCAGCATTTT. Its translation is CASSDPGGQYSNQPQHF. The rearrangement uses TRBV28 and TRBJ1-5; D possibly corresponds to TRBD1 (6 bases). V lost 5 bases, J lost 0 bases, and 17 bases lay in between. Per germline, CDR1 MDHEN and CDR2 SYDVKM. CDR3 length: 17 amino acids. Combining the CDR3 with reference TRBV28 and TRBJ1-5 gives the whole variable domain DVKVTQSSRYLVKRTGEKVFLECVQDMDHENMFWYRQDPGLGLRLIYFSYDVKMKEKGDIPEGYSVSREKKERFSLILESASTNQTSMYLCASSDPGGQYSNQPQHFGDGTRLSIL.

The chain recombines TRBV19 with TRBJ1-4, with 9 bases matching TRBD1. The V and J ends lost 6 bases and 7 bases, in that order; junction bases with no gene match: 9. The V gene's germline CDR1 is LNHDA and CDR2 SQIVND (reference sequence). CDR3 length: 15 residues. CDR3 sequence: CASSETGGAVEKLFF. The DNA for the CDR3 is TGTGCCAGTAGCGAAACAGGGGGCGCCGTTGAAAAACTGTTTTTT.

CDR3 nucleotide sequence: TGTGCCAGCAGTGCTGGACAGATCAATCAGCCCCAGCATTTT. Amino acid sequence: CASSAGQINQPQHF. This rearrangement joins TRBV5-6 to TRBJ1-5; the D gene is possibly TRBD1 (6 bases). Trimming took off 5 bases at V and 3 bases at J, with 12 bases between the two ends. Germline CDR1 SGHDT, CDR2 YYEEEE. This CDR3 has 14 amino acids. The variable domain in full, with the rest retrieved from reference TRBV5-6 and TRBJ1-5, is DAGVTQSPTHLIKTRGQQVTLRCSPKSGHDTVSWYQQALGQGPQFIFQYYEEEERQRGNFPDRFSGHQFPNYSSELNVNALLLGDSALYLCASSAGQINQPQHFGDGTRLSIL.

This clone was seen once. The rearrangement joins TRBV7-8 to TRBJ2-2; TRBD1 might be the D (6 bases). Trimming removed 6 bases from V and 2 bases from J, with 16 bases in between. CDR3 size: 16 residues. Germline V gene lookup returns CDR1 SGHVS and CDR2 FQNEAQ. The DNA of the CDR3 is TGTGCCAGCAGGAAGACAGGAGTCGGTAACACCGGGGAGCTGTTTTTT. Translation gives CASRKTGVGNTGELFF.

This clone was observed once. The chain joins TRBV28 to TRBJ2-1; 9 bases align to TRBD2. Germline CDR1 and CDR2: MDHEN and SYDVKM. The ends lost 3 bases at V and 7 bases at J; junction bases unmatched: 16. CDR3 length equals 18 residues. The CDR3 DNA is TGTGCCAGCAGTTTTAGCCGTTTTAGGGCTAGCGGGATGAATGAGCAGTTCTTC. Translated, it gives CASSFSRFRASGMNEQFF.

The chain has TRBV19 and TRBJ2-3; perhaps D is TRBD1 or TRBD2 (5 bases each). Germline loops: CDR1 LNHDA, CDR2 SQIVND (reference sequence). Trimming removed 6 bases at V and 6 bases at J, with 16 bases between. This CDR3 region has 14 residues. The CDR3 region has the DNA TGTGCCAGTAGCCGAGGGGCATCATCCGATACGCAGTATTTT. It encodes CASSRGASSDTQYF.

V gene TRBV18 combines with J gene TRBJ1-2, with unresolved D. The CDR3 runs to 19 residues. The V end was cut by 0 bases, the J end by 1 base, with 21 bases between. Germline values: CDR1 KGHSH, CDR2 LQKENI. CDR3 protein: CASSPPNPGMKRGNYGYTF. DNA of the CDR3: TGTGCCAGCTCACCACCGAACCCCGGGATGAAACGGGGTAACTATGGCTACACCTTC.